A selection of T cell receptor beta chains follows, all from one sample in a study of read filtering for tumor transcriptome and immune sequencing. TCRdb redid the calling of the reads with MiXCR, one entry per CDR3 protein. The sample carries about 62,000 distinct CDR3 sequences, approximately 18% recorded once. The sequencing sample was made of a population of CD138-negative cells sorted from bone marrow. The receptors here all came from a donor aged 40 or older with multiple myeloma. Each CDR3 is given with its conserved first and last residue. The D gene is left open where the match is weak. Clone size is stated in some rows and not others, as once, few, many or a class when expanded.

cdr3_aa cdr3_nt d_call v_call clone_size j_call
CASSTRDFQETQYF TGTGCCAGCAGTACGCGGGACTTTCAAGAGACCCAGTACTTC - TRBV6-2/TRBV6-3 - TRBJ2-5
CSASKAGQETQYF TGCAGTGCTAGCAAAGCGGGTCAAGAGACCCAGTACTTC - TRBV20-1 many TRBJ2-5
CASSSGLSSGNTIYF TGCGCCAGCAGCTCCGGCCTGAGCTCTGGAAACACCATATATTTT - TRBV5-1 many TRBJ1-3
CASGITSGDFNEQYF TGTGCCAGCGGTATTACCAGCGGGGACTTCAACGAGCAGTACTTC TRBD2 TRBV6-1 few TRBJ2-7
CASGRPSGNYNEQFF TGTGCCAGCGGGAGACCTAGCGGGAACTACAATGAGCAGTTCTTC TRBD2 TRBV9 many TRBJ2-1
CASSLSGTTSYEQYF TGCGCCAGCAGCCTATCCGGGACTACTTCCTACGAGCAGTACTTC TRBD2 TRBV4-1 many TRBJ2-7
CASSQDISGRAGLPSYEQYF TGTGCCAGCAGCCAAGATATTAGCGGGAGGGCCGGACTCCCCTCCTACGAGCAGTACTTC TRBD2 TRBV4-2 many TRBJ2-7
CSVEFRLAGRVADTQCF TGCAGCGTTGAATTTCGACTAGCGGGAAGGGTGGCAGATACGCAGTGTTTT TRBD2 TRBV29-1 - TRBJ2-3
CASSLSLSHDYEQYF TGTGCCAGCAGTTTATCCCTATCACACGACTACGAGCAGTACTTC - TRBV28 many TRBJ2-7
CASSFTGGDEQFF TGTGCCAGCAGCTTTACAGGGGGCGATGAGCAGTTCTTC TRBD1 TRBV13 many TRBJ2-1
CASSQVGEQGRETQYF TGTGCCAGCAGCCAAGTGGGAGAACAGGGGAGAGAGACCCAGTACTTC TRBD1 TRBV3-1 many TRBJ2-5
CASSFLGAQETQYF TGTGCCAGCAGTTTTTTAGGGGCCCAAGAGACCCAGTACTTC - TRBV28 many TRBJ2-5
CASSLGRDSYNEQFF TGTGCCAGCAGCTTAGGCCGGGACTCCTACAATGAGCAGTTCTTC - TRBV7-3 many TRBJ2-1
CATRGPGNYGYTF TGTGCCACCCGTGGACCAGGGAACTATGGCTACACCTTC - TRBV24-1 many TRBJ1-2
CSVAETGTGELFF TGCAGCGTAGCCGAGACAGGAACCGGGGAGCTGTTTTTT - TRBV29-1 - TRBJ2-2
CACFAGNTDTQYF TGTGCCTGCTTCGCGGGTAACACAGATACGCAGTATTTT - TRBV12-3/TRBV12-4 - TRBJ2-3
CASSLAGGAMETQYF TGCGCCAGCAGCTTGGCCGGGGGAGCCATGGAGACCCAGTACTTC - TRBV5-1 many TRBJ2-5
CSVRGSGANVLTF TGCAGCGTTAGGGGTTCTGGGGCCAACGTCCTGACTTTC - TRBV29-1 many TRBJ2-6
CAIHGVGPTEAFF TGTGCCATCCATGGGGTAGGGCCCACTGAAGCTTTCTTT - TRBV10-3 many TRBJ1-1
CASSFLQGRTEAFF TGTGCCAGCAGTTTCCTACAGGGGCGGACTGAAGCTTTCTTT TRBD1 TRBV6-5 many TRBJ1-1
CASSFVQGAGYTF TGTGCCAGCAGTTTCGTACAGGGCGCTGGCTACACCTTC - TRBV12-3/TRBV12-4 - TRBJ1-2
CATSDPGLAGGLSSYNEQFF TGTGCCACCAGTGATCCCGGACTAGCGGGAGGTCTGAGCTCCTACAATGAGCAGTTCTTC TRBD2 TRBV24-1 many TRBJ2-1
CASSLNGGTQYF TGTGCCAGCAGTTTAAATGGTGGGACCCAGTACTTC - TRBV28 many TRBJ2-5
CSAQMGGAGGYGYTF TGCAGTGCACAAATGGGGGGGGCAGGAGGCTATGGCTACACCTTC - TRBV20-1 many TRBJ1-2
CASSFSMNTEAFF TGTGCCAGCAGTTTTTCCATGAACACTGAAGCTTTCTTT - TRBV13 many TRBJ1-1
CASSQDASYNEQFF TGCGCCAGCAGCCAAGATGCGAGCTACAATGAGCAGTTCTTC - TRBV4-1 many TRBJ2-1
CSAGDRQQGASF TGCAGCGCCGGGGACAGGCAACAGGGGGCTTCCTTT TRBD1 TRBV29-1 - TRBJ1-1
CASSYPKPRVDTQYF TGTGCCAGCAGCTACCCTAAGCCTAGGGTAGATACGCAGTATTTT - TRBV7-8 few TRBJ2-3
CASSQGRGPPNYGYTF TGCGCCAGCAGCCAAGGTCGGGGGCCCCCTAACTATGGCTACACCTTC - TRBV4-1 few TRBJ1-2
CASSLSTGELFF TGTGCCAGCAGTTTGAGTACCGGGGAGCTGTTTTTT - TRBV27 many TRBJ2-2
CASSLWITTEAFF TGTGCCAGCAGCCTATGGATTACCACTGAAGCTTTCTTT - TRBV14 many TRBJ1-1
CASSLPATDTQYF TGTGCCAGCAGTTTACCGGCCACAGATACGCAGTATTTT - TRBV28 many TRBJ2-3
CASSLPGTGTEAFF TGTGCCAGCAGCCTTCCGGGCACTGGGACTGAAGCTTTCTTT - TRBV3-1 many TRBJ1-1
CASTNLGTGGNEQYF TGTGCCAGCACCAATCTCGGGACAGGGGGAAACGAGCAGTACTTC TRBD1 TRBV5-4 many TRBJ2-7
CASSAGPSGTNEQSF TGTGCCAGCAGCGCAGGTCCTAGCGGGACCAATGAGCAGTCCTTC TRBD2 TRBV7-9 - TRBJ2-1
CSARVDRDYEQYF TGCAGTGCTAGAGTTGACAGGGACTACGAGCAGTACTTC TRBD1 TRBV20-1 many TRBJ2-7
CSVGGTGNTEAFF TGCAGCGTTGGGGGGACAGGGAACACTGAAGCTTTCTTT TRBD1 TRBV29-1 many TRBJ1-1
CSVGLAGDGEQYF TGCAGCGTTGGTCTAGCGGGAGACGGCGAGCAGTACTTC TRBD2 TRBV29-1 many TRBJ2-7
CASSQGGTALGYGYTF TGTGCCAGCAGCCAAGGGGGGACAGCCCTGGGCTATGGCTACACCTTC TRBD1 TRBV5-8 many TRBJ1-2
CASSQEMGVPTEAFF TGTGCCAGCAGCCAAGAGATGGGGGTCCCCACTGAAGCTTTCTTT - TRBV3-1 many TRBJ1-1
CASSQGILTGARVGQETQYF TGTGCCAGCAGCCAAGGGATCCTTACTGGTGCCAGGGTCGGACAAGAGACCCAGTACTTC - TRBV3-1 many TRBJ2-5
CSARDSSTGELFF TGCAGTGCTAGGGATAGTTCCACCGGGGAGCTGTTTTTT - TRBV20-1 many TRBJ2-2
CASSQEIRGTEAFF TGCGCCAGCAGCCAAGAGATCAGAGGCACTGAAGCTTTCTTT - TRBV4-1 many TRBJ1-1
CASSPGGVAGGVEQFF TGTGCCAGCAGCCCGGGGGGGGTAGCGGGAGGAGTTGAGCAGTTCTTC TRBD2 TRBV11-3 many TRBJ2-1
CASSPGLAETQYF TGTGCCAGCTCCCCGGGGCTAGCAGAGACCCAGTACTTC - TRBV18 few TRBJ2-5
CASSRVVGRNEKLFF TGTGCCAGCAGTCGCGTTGTAGGGCGAAATGAAAAACTGTTTTTT - TRBV5-6 many TRBJ1-4
CSAREGGRSSNQPQHF TGCAGTGCTAGAGAAGGAGGGCGTTCGAGCAATCAGCCCCAGCATTTT - TRBV20-1 few TRBJ1-5
CAGRPGWANTEAFF TGCGCCGGCAGACCCGGATGGGCTAACACTGAAGCTTTCTTT - TRBV5-1 - TRBJ1-1
CASSLESGNRYSYEQYF TGCGCCAGCAGCTTGGAGTCCGGAAATCGATACTCCTACGAGCAGTACTTC - TRBV5-1 few TRBJ2-7
CASSRNQGGAETQYF TGTGCCAGCAGCCGGAATCAAGGGGGCGCGGAGACCCAGTACTTC TRBD1 TRBV3-1 many TRBJ2-5
CASSLGGSGANVLTF TGTGCCAGCAGCTTGGGAGGGTCCGGGGCCAACGTCCTGACTTTC TRBD2 TRBV5-1 many TRBJ2-6